This T cell receptor beta chain was identified in a study of neurological immune-mediated disorders. Using its own MiXCR run on the 5' RACE reads, TCRdb lists one record per CDR3 protein. The sample contains roughly 76,000 distinct CDR3 sequences, more than 3% of which appear only once. This clonotype was seen at least ten times. V was pared by 5 bases and J by 1 base, with 9 bases between. Looked up from germline, CDR1 is SEHNR and CDR2 is FQNEAQ (reference sequence). The CDR3 consists of 15 residues. The sample comprised PBMCs. The receptor comes from a woman aged 45 to 65 with multiple sclerosis. The chain combines TRBV7-9 with TRBJ2-6, with D possibly TRBD2 on 6 matching bases. As DNA, the CDR3 is TGTGCCAGCAGCCCCCGGGGGTCTGGGGCCAACGTCCTGACTTTC. Protein: CASSPRGSGANVLTF.